This is a list of T cell receptor beta chains from one sample in a study of cytomegalovirus exposure and HLA in healthy donors. This table comes from immunoSEQ multiplex PCR, and its TCRdb copy is limited to in-frame clones, with some not included. The top ten hold roughly a fifth of the sample, which has tens of thousands of clones, around three quarters seen once. The specimen was PBMCs. These receptors came from a woman aged 40-49 years in good health and CMV-seropositive. Both conserved end residues are part of each CDR3. A D gene is named only where the DNA matches it firmly. Only part of the rows carry a size: once, few, many, or a class if the clone is expanded.

D,length,V,size,J,DNA,CDR3
TRBD1,13,TRBV5-4,.,TRBJ2-5,TGTGCCAGCAGCATAAACAGGGGGGAGACCCAGTACTTC,CASSINRGETQYF
TRBD1,15,TRBV5-4,.,TRBJ1-2,TGTGCCAGCGGGGGACAGGGGGCATCAAACTATGGCTACACCTTC,CASGGQGASNYGYTF
.,12,TRBV7-8,.,TRBJ2-2,TGTGCCAGCAGCCCTAACGTCCGGGAGCTGTTTTTT,CASSPNVRELFF
TRBD1,17,TRBV7-9,once,TRBJ1-1,TGTGCCAGCAGCCCCGGACAGGGCAAGGGCCTGAACACTGAAGCTTTCTTT,CASSPGQGKGLNTEAFF
TRBD1,14,TRBV6-6,few,TRBJ1-2,TGTGCCAGCCACCGGGACAGGGCCAACTATGGCTACACCTTC,CASHRDRANYGYTF
TRBD1,16,TRBV19,.,TRBJ1-1,TGTGCCAGTAGTATAACGGCAGGGGGCAGGAGCACTGAAGCTTTCTTT,CASSITAGGRSTEAFF
.,15,TRBV6-1,.,TRBJ1-5,TGTGCCAGCAGTGATAGACTCAGTAGCAATCAGCCCCAGCATTTT,CASSDRLSSNQPQHF
.,14,TRBV7-9,.,TRBJ2-6,TGTGCCAGCAGGGGGGGTGGTGGGGCCAACGTCCTGACTTTC,CASRGGGGANVLTF
TRBD1,17,TRBV18,.,TRBJ2-7,TGTGCCAGCTCACCAAAAATCGACAGGGGAGACCCCTACGAGCAGTACTTC,CASSPKIDRGDPYEQYF
TRBD2,15,TRBV15,.,TRBJ2-1,TGTGCCACCAGCAGTGGACTAGCGGGGGAAGATGAGCAGTTCTTC,CATSSGLAGEDEQFF
TRBD1,14,TRBV6-5,few,TRBJ2-7,TGTGCCAGCAGTTACTCTTGGGACAGTTACGAGCAGTACTTC,CASSYSWDSYEQYF
.,14,TRBV27,once,TRBJ1-2,TGTGCCAGCAGGGAGACAGGTTCCGGTAGCGGCTACACCTTC,CASRETGSGSGYTF
.,16,TRBV7-9,once,TRBJ2-3,TGTGCCAGCAGCTTAAGTTCTCGGGGGTATCTGAATACGCAGTATTTT,CASSLSSRGYLNTQYF